This TCR beta chain was recovered during a study of blood T cell repertoires in COVID-19. Generated by immunoSEQ multiplex PCR, the TCRdb table keeps only in-frame clones and is missing some. The sample lists 350,000 or so clones; 88% were seen once. The CDR3 covers 15 residues. V lost 6 bases, J lost 0 bases, and 5 bases stayed unmatched. From germline, CDR1 is MNHEY and CDR2 SVGAGI. The source material was peripheral blood. The receptor comes from a woman aged 25 to 39 with COVID-19, enrolled during active disease. This chain connects TRBV6-5 to TRBJ1-5; TRBD1 aligns across 7 bases. The CDR3 DNA is TGTGCCAGCAGCCAGAGACAGGGTAGCAATCAGCCCCAGCATTTT. Amino acids: CASSQRQGSNQPQHF.